This TCR beta chain is drawn from a study of T cells in Graves' hyperthyroidism and ophthalmopathy. General study results and limits: Most expanded thyroid clonotypes above 0.001 recurred in blood.

This clonotype occurred many times. Antigen: not known. Amplification of TCR beta CDR3 regions used RNA as the template. During a first-round RT-PCR of the TCR CDR3, the HTBI primer set was used. TCRdb itself ran the multiplex PCR reads through MiXCR, one entry per CDR3 protein. In the table there are more than 650,000 distinct CDR3 sequences, 13% to 15% of which are singletons. No ophthalmopathy progression within 18 months constituted stable Graves' hyperthyroidism. The receptor was isolated from a woman aged 18-29 years with Graves' hyperthyroidism. Material: blood.

The CDR3 sequence is CASSSPDHAGGYTF. DNA for the CDR3: TGTGCCAGCAGTTCACCGGACCATGCGGGAGGCTACACCTTC. The chain has TRBV27 and TRBJ1-2; D is ambiguous. This CDR3 is built from 14 residues. Germline V gives CDR1 MNHEY, CDR2 SMNVEV (reference sequence). Trimming took 4 bases from V and 8 from J, leaving 17 bases between them.